Detailed here is one T cell receptor (beta chain). This record belongs to a study of blood T cells in healthy people across ages. The draw of peripheral blood yielded ten milliliters from each donor. Isolation recovered at least 6.5 million PBMCs from every sample. The V gene end was trimmed by 3 bases and the J gene end by 2 bases; junction bases not matched to a gene: 4. Germline V gene sequence: CDR1 SGHVS, CDR2 FNYEAQ. This CDR3 spans 16 amino acids. Primers used in a second PCR of roughly 6 to 11 cycles were a sample-barcoded 5' primer and a J-beta primer mix. TCRdb analysed the 5' RACE reads with MiXCR anew, one entry per CDR3 protein. This table has some 1.5 million distinct CDR3 sequences, roughly 27% appearing once.

The sequence was obtained from a woman younger than 45 in good health. Sequenced material: blood. The chain has TRBV7-6 and TRBJ2-1, with TRBD2 identical over 10 bases. CDR3 DNA: TGTGCCAGCAGCTTCTGGAGCGGGGGGGCCTACAATGAGCAGTTCTTC. Protein sequence: CASSFWSGGAYNEQFF.